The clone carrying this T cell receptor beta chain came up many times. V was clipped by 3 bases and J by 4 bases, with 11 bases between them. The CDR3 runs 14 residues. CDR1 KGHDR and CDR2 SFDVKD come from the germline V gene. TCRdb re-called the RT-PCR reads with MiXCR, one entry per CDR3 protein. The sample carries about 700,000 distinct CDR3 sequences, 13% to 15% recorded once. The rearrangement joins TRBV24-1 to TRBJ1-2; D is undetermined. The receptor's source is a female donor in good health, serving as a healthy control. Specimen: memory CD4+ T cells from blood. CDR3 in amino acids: CATSDEKVFYGYTF. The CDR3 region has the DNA TGTGCCACCAGTGATGAAAAGGTTTTCTATGGCTACACCTTC.